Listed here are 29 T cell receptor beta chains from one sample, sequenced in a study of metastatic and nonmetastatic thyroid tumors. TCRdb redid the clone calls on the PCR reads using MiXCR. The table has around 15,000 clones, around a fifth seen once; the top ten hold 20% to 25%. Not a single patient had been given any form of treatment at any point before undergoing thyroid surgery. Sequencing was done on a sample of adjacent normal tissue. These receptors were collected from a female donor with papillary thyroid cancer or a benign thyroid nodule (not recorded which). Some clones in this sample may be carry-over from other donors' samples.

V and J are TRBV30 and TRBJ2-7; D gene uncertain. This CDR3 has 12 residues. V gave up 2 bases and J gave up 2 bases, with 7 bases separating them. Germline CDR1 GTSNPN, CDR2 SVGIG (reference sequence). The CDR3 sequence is CAWSTDTYEQYF. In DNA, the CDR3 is TGTGCCTGGAGTACAGACACCTACGAGCAGTACTTC.

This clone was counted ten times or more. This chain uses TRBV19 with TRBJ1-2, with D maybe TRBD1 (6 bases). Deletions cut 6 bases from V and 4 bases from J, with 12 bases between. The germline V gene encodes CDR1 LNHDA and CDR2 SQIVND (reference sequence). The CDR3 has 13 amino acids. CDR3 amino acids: CASSRQETYGYTF. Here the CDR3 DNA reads TGTGCCAGTAGCCGACAGGAGACCTATGGCTACACCTTC. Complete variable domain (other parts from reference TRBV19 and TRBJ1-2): DGGITQSPKYLFRKEGQNVTLSCEQNLNHDAMYWYRQDPGQGLRLIYYSQIVNDFQKGDIAEGYSVSREKKESFPLTVTSAQKNPTAFYLCASSRQETYGYTFGSGTRLTVV.

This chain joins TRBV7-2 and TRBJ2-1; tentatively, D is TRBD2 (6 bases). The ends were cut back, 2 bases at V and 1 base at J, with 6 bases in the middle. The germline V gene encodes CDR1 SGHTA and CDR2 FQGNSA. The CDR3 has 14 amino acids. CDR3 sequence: CASSLLASYNEQFF. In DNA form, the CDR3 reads TGTGCCAGCAGCTTACTAGCGTCCTACAATGAGCAGTTCTTC.

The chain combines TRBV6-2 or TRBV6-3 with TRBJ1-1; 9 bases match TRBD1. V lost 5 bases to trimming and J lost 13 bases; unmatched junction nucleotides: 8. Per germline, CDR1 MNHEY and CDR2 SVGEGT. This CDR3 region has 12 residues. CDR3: CASSTGTGTGFF. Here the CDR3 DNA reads TGTGCCAGCAGTACCGGGACAGGGACGGGTTTCTTT.

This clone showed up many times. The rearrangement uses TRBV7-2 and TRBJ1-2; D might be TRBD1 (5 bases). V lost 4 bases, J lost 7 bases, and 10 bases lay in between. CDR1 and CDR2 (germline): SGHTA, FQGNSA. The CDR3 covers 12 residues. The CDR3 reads CASSSIGAGYTF. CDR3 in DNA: TGTGCCAGCAGCTCGATAGGGGCTGGCTACACCTTC.

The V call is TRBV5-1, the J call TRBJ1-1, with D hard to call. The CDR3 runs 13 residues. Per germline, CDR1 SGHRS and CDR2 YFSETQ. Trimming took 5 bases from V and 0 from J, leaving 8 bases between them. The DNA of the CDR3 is TGCGCCAGCAGGGTCTCGGTGAACACTGAAGCTTTCTTT. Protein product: CASRVSVNTEAFF.

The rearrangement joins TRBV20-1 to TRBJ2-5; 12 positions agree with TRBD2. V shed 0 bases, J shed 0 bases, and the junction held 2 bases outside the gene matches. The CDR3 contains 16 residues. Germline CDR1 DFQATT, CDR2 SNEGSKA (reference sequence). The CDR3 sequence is CSARDRLAGDQETQYF. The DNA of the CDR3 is TGCAGTGCTAGAGATAGACTAGCGGGAGACCAAGAGACCCAGTACTTC.

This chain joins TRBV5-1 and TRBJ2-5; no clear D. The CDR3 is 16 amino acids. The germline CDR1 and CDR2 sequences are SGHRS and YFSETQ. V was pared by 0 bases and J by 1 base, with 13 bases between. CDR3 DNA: TGCGCCAGCAGCTTGGCCACCGGCAGGACCCAAGAGACCCAGTACTTC. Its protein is CASSLATGRTQETQYF.

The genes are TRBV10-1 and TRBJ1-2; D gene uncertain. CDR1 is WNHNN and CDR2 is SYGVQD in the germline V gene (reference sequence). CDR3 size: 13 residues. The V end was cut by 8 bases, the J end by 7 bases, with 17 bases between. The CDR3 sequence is CASAKTAQGGYTF. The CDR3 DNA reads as TGCGCCAGCGCAAAAACGGCACAAGGTGGCTACACCTTC.

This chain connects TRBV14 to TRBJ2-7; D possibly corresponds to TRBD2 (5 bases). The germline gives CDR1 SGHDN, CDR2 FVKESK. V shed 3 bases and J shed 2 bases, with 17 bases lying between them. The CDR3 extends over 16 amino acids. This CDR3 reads CASSQDLAGNPYEQYF. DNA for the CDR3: TGTGCCAGCAGCCAGGACTTAGCAGGCAACCCCTACGAGCAGTACTTC.

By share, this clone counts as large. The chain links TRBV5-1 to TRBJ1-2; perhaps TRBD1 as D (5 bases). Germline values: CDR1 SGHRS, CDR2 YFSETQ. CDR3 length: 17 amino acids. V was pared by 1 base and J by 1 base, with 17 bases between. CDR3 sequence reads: CASSLMATGRNNYGYTF. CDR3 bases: TGCGCCAGCAGCTTGATGGCGACGGGACGGAATAACTATGGCTACACCTTC.

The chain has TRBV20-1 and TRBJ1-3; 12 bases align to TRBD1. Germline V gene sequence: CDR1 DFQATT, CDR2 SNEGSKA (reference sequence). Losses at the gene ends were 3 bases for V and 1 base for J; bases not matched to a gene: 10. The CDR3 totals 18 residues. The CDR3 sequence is CSASDYPGQGASGNTIYF. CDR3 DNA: TGCAGTGCTAGCGACTATCCGGGACAGGGGGCGTCTGGAAACACCATATATTTT.

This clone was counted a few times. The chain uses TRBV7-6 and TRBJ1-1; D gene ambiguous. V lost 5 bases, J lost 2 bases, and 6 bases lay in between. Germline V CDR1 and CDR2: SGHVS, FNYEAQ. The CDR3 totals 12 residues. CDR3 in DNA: TGTGCCAGCAGCCCTATAAACACTGAAGCTTTCTTT. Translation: CASSPINTEAFF.

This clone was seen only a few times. The chain's CDR3 is CATSDFSLAGAQETQYF. Here the CDR3 DNA reads TGTGCCACCAGTGATTTTAGCCTAGCGGGGGCCCAAGAGACCCAGTACTTC. The chain has TRBV24-1 and TRBJ2-5, with 10 bases aligning to TRBD2. This CDR3 region has 17 residues. V was pared by 1 base and J by 1 base, with 5 bases of the junction left unmatched. Germline V gene data show CDR1 as KGHDR and CDR2 as SFDVKD.

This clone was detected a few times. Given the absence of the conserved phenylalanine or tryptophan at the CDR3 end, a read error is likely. The CDR3 nucleotides read TGTGTCAGCAACAGCATCCGACAGGGGGTTTATAGCACTGAAGCTTTCCTT. This sequence encodes CVSNSIRQGVYSTEAFL. The V and J genes are TRBV28 and TRBJ1-1, with 9 bases that match TRBD1. Germline V gene data show CDR1 as MDHEN and CDR2 as SYDVKM. This CDR3 has 17 residues.

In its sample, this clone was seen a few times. In DNA, the CDR3 is TGCAGTGCGACAACAATGAACCCAGGGTCACCCCTCCACTTT. Encoded protein: CSATTMNPGSPLHF. V usage is TRBV20-1 and J usage is TRBJ1-6, with a weak D call TRBD1 (5 bases). This CDR3 is 14 amino acids long. Trimming left V 6 bases short and J 10 bases short, with 19 bases between. The germline V gene encodes CDR1 DFQATT and CDR2 SNEGSKA (reference sequence).

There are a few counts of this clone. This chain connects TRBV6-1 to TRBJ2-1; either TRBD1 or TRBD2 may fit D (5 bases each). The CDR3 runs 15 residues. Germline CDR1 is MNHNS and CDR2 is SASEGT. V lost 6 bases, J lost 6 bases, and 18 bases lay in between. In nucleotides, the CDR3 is TGTGCCAGCAGCACCGGGGCAAGAACTCGCAATGAGCAGTTCTTC. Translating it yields CASSTGARTRNEQFF.

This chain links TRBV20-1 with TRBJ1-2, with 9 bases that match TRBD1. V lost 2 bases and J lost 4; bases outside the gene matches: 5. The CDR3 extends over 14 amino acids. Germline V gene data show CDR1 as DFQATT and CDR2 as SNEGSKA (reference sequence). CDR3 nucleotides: TGCAGTGCTAGACCGAACAGGGGGCTCTATGGCTACACCTTC. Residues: CSARPNRGLYGYTF.

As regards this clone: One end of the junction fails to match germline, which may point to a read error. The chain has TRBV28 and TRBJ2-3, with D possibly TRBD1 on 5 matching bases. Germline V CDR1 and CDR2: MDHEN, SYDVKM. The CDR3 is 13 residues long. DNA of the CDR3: TGTGCCAGCAAAGGACACAACACAGATGCGCAGTATTTT. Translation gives CASKGHNTDAQYF.

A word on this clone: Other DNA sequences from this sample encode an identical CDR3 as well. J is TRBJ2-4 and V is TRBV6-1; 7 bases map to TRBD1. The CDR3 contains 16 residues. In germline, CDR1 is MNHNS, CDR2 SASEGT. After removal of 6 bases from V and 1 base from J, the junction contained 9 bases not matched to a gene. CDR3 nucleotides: TGTGCCAGCAGGACAGAGGGGGCTATTGCCAAAAACATTCAGTACTTC. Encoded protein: CASRTEGAIAKNIQYF.

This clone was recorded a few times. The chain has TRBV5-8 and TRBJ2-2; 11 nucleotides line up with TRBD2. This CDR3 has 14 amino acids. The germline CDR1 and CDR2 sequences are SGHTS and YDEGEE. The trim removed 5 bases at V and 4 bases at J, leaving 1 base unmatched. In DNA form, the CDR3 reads TGTGCCAGCAGGACTAGCGGGGTCACCGGGGAGCTGTTTTTT. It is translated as CASRTSGVTGELFF.

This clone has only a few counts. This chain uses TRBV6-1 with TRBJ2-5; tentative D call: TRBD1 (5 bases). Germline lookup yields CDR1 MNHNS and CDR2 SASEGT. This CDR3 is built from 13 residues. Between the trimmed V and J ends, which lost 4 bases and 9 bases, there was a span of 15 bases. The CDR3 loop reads CASSVNSKGAQYF. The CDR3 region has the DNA TGTGCCAGCAGTGTAAACTCGAAAGGGGCCCAGTACTTC.

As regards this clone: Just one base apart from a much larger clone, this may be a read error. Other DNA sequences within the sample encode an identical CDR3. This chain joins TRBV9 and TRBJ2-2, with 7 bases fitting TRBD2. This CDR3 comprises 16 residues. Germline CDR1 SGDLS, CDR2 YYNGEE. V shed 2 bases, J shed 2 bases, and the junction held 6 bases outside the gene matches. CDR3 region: CASSVAVAGNTGELFF. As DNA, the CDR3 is TGTGCCAGCAGCGTTGCCGTAGCGGGTAACACCGGGGAGCTGTTTTTT. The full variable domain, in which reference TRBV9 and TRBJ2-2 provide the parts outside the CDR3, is DSGVTQTPKHLITATGQRVTLRCSPRSGDLSVYWYQQSLDQGLQFLIQYYNGEERAKGNILERFSAQQFPDLHSELNLSSLELGDSALYFCASSVAVAGNTGELFFGEGSRLTVL.

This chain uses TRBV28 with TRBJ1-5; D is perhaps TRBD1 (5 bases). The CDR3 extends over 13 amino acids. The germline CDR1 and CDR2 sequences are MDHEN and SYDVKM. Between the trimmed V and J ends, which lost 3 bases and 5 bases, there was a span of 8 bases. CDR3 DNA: TGTGCCAGCAGTTTGCAGGGAGATCAGCCCCAGCATTTT. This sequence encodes CASSLQGDQPQHF.

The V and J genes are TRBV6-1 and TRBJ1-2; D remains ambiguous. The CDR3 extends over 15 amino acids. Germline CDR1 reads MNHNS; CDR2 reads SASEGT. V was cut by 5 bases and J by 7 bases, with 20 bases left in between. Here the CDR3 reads CASSSAQRARAGYTF. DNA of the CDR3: TGTGCCAGCAGTTCCGCCCAGCGGGCGCGGGCTGGCTACACCTTC.

CDR3: CASSTEGYVINEQFF. CDR3 sequence (DNA): TGTGCCAGCAGCACTGAGGGTTATGTGATCAATGAGCAGTTCTTC. The V gene is TRBV9, the J gene TRBJ2-1; D perhaps matches TRBD2 (5 bases). Trimming pared 4 bases from V and 6 bases from J, leaving 17 bases between. This CDR3 spans 15 amino acids. Germline-derived CDR1 and CDR2 are SGDLS and YYNGEE.

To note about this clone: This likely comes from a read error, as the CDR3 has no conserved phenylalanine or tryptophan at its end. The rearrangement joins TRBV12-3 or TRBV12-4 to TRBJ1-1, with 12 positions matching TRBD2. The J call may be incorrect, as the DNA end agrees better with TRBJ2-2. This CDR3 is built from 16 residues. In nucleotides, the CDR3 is TGTACCAGCAGTCCTCTAGCGGGAGGGCTCACCTGCGAGCTGTTTTAT. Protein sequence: CTSSPLAGGLTCELFY.

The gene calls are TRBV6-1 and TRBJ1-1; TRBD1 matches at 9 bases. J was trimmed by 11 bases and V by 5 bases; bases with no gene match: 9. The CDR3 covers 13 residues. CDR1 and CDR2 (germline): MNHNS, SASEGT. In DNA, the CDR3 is TGTGCCAGCAGTCGGGACAGGGTGGAGGTGGCTTTCTTT. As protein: CASSRDRVEVAFF.

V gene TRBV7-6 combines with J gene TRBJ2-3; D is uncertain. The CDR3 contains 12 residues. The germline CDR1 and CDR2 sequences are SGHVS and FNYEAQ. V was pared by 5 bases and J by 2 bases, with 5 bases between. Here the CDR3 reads CASSPSTDTQYF. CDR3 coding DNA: TGTGCCAGCAGCCCCTCCACAGATACGCAGTATTTT.